The 19 T cell receptor beta chains listed next were all sequenced from one sample in a study of T cell clonality in common variable immunodeficiency. Study-wide points: Reportedly, TCR beta sequences from common variable immunodeficiency showed fewer deletions and N-nucleotide insertions.

No cognate antigen is known for these TCRs. Using immunoSEQ multiplex PCR, the repertoire was profiled, and TCRdb retains in-frame clones only, with some absent. There are fewer than 35,000 clones in the sample, none observed a single time. Sequenced input: peripheral blood mononuclear cells. The receptors were gathered from a human donor with common variable immunodeficiency.

This clone occurred many times. Read data end 3 residues before the CDR3 end; the end is taken from the germline J gene. The gene calls are TRBV2 and TRBJ2-3; D not resolved. Germline V gives CDR1 SNHLY, CDR2 FYNNEI. This CDR3 is 12 amino acids long. V dropped 7 bases and J dropped 3 bases, with 8 bases sitting between them. CDR3 protein: CASKVNTDTQYF. The CDR3 DNA, read in part, is TGTGCCAGCAAGGTCAATACAGATACG.

This clone was counted ten times or more. Coverage ceases 3 residues before the CDR3 finishes, and the germline J gene fills in the end. V gene TRBV29-1 combines with J gene TRBJ2-3; TRBD1 aligns across 8 bases. This CDR3 is 15 amino acids long. The germline CDR1 and CDR2 sequences are SQVTM and ANQGSEA. V lost 5 bases and J lost 0; bases outside the gene matches: 7. CDR3 region: CSVPTGAFSTDTQYF. CDR3 DNA (partial): TGCAGCGTTCCGACAGGGGCCTTTAGCACAGATACG.

This clone has a handful of counts. The read gets to within 3 residues of the CDR3 end, and the germline J gene fills in the rest. The chain combines TRBV19 with TRBJ1-1; D call uncertain. Germline V gene data show CDR1 as LNHDA and CDR2 as SQIVND (reference sequence). The CDR3 loop spans 12 amino acids. The V and J ends lost 7 bases and 6 bases respectively, with 12 bases between them. The CDR3 DNA, read in part, is TGTGCCAGTACCTCCGTCGCAGCTGAA. This gives the protein CASTSVAAE. The entire CDR3 protein reads CASTSVAAEAFF.

A remark on this clone: Coverage ceases 3 residues before the CDR3 finishes, and the germline J gene fills in the end. The rearrangement links TRBV19 to TRBJ2-3, with 12 nucleotides matching TRBD2. V was clipped by 3 bases and J by 6 bases; unmatched bases: 1. The CDR3 consists of 14 residues. The V gene's germline CDR1 is LNHDA and CDR2 SQIVND (reference sequence). Partial CDR3 DNA: TGTGCCAGTAGTATCGGGACTAGCGGGGATACG. Translated, it gives CASSIGTSGDT. Given in full, the CDR3 is CASSIGTSGDTQYF.

This clone was found a few times. The CDR3 end is not reached by the read, which stops 3 residues before it; the germline J gene fills it in. The chain combines TRBV30 with TRBJ1-1, with TRBD1 as a possible D gene (6 bases). This CDR3 comprises 11 residues. The germline CDR1 and CDR2 sequences are GTSNPN and SVGIG (reference sequence). The CDR3 bases that were read are TGTGCCTGGAAGGGGGGGGGTCAA. It codes for CAWKGGGQ. The CDR3 in full is CAWKGGGQAFF. Full variable domain (missing parts from reference TRBV30 and TRBJ1-1): SQTIHQWPATLVQPVGSPLSLECTVEGTSNPNLYWYRQAAGRGLQLLFYSVGIGQISSEVPQNLSASRPQDRQFILSSKKLLLSDSGFYLCAWKGGGQAFFGQGTRLTVV.

Incomplete CDR3 DNA: TGTGCCAGCAGTGACGAGGGGACAGAGCTCTACGAG. The encoded protein is CASSDEGTELYE. The whole CDR3 reads CASSDEGTELYEQYF. The V call is TRBV2, the J call TRBJ2-7, with TRBD1 matching 7 bases. The CDR3 end lies 3 residues beyond the end of the read and is filled in from the germline J gene. The J segment lost 3 bases and the V segment lost 3 bases, leaving 8 bases of the junction unmatched. The CDR3 is made up of 15 amino acids. In germline, CDR1 is SNHLY, CDR2 FYNNEI.

Ten or more counts support this clone. The read terminates 3 residues ahead of where the CDR3 ends, so the germline J gene completes it. The chain employs TRBV29-1 and TRBJ2-1; the match to TRBD2 covers 8 bases. Trimming cost V 0 bases and J 2 bases; bases outside gene matches: 6. The CDR3 has 16 residues. Germline V gene sequence: CDR1 SQVTM, CDR2 ANQGSEA. CDR3: CSVEDPSGGPYNEQFF. The sequenced CDR3 bases are TGCAGCGTTGAAGACCCCAGCGGGGGACCCTACAATGAG.

Comment on this clone: Read coverage stops 3 residues before the CDR3 terminus; the germline J gene supplies the remainder. J is TRBJ1-1 and V is TRBV19; a weak D match, TRBD1 (6 bases). V lost 8 bases, J lost 0 bases, and 13 bases lay in between. CDR3 length: 14 amino acids. CDR1 is LNHDA, CDR2 SQIVND, per germline (reference sequence). The DNA read from the CDR3 is TGTGCCAGTCGACAGGTACTAATGAACACTGAA. Protein: CASRQVLMNTE. The CDR3, in full, reads CASRQVLMNTEAFF.

This clone is categorized as large. Read coverage stops 3 residues before the CDR3 terminus; the germline J gene supplies the remainder. The V and J genes are TRBV12-3 or TRBV12-4 and TRBJ1-1; possible D gene TRBD1, 5 bases. This CDR3 spans 14 amino acids. Trimming cost V 6 bases and J 1 base, with 12 bases left between them. The CDR3 region is CASSPGLRNTEAFF. The CDR3 bases that were read are TGTGCCAGCAGCCCGGGACTGAGGAACACTGAA.

In this sample, this clone turned up many times. With the read ending 3 residues before the CDR3 end, the germline J gene is used to fill in that end. The gene calls are TRBV5-5 and TRBJ1-2; 8 bases are a match to TRBD1. V was pared by 4 bases and J by 7 bases, with 12 bases of the junction left unmatched. In germline, CDR1 is SGHKS, CDR2 YYEKEE (reference sequence). CDR3 length equals 15 residues. The sequenced CDR3 bases are TGTGCCAGCAGCCACCCACAGGGGGGTTTAGGTGGC. This gives the protein CASSHPQGGLGG. The whole CDR3 is CASSHPQGGLGGYTF. The whole variable domain, remainder taken from reference TRBV5-5 and TRBJ1-2, is DAGVTQSPTHLIKTRGQQVTLRCSPISGHKSVSWYQQVLGQGPQFIFQYYEKEERGRGNFPDRFSARQFPNYSSELNVNALLLGDSALYLCASSHPQGGLGGYTFGSGTRLTVV.

Note on this clone: The sequence runs out 3 residues before the end of the CDR3; the remainder is reconstructed from the germline J gene. The chain uses TRBV2 and TRBJ2-5, with 11 bases lining up with TRBD2. CDR1 and CDR2 (germline): SNHLY, FYNNEI. The CDR3 loop spans 18 amino acids. J gave up 4 bases and V 5 bases, and 15 bases lay outside the gene matches. The CDR3: CASSNIGTSGREGETQYF. CDR3 bases read: TGTGCCAGCAGTAATATAGGGACTAGCGGCCGGGAGGGAGAGACC.

This clone was seen ten or more times. The CDR3 is cut off 3 residues early in the read; its end comes from the germline J gene. The J gene is TRBJ1-5, the V gene TRBV19; a weak D match, TRBD1 (6 bases). Germline V gene data show CDR1 as LNHDA and CDR2 as SQIVND (reference sequence). The CDR3 has 15 residues. Deletions cut 1 base from V and 4 bases from J, with 11 bases between. The CDR3 is CASSIARGGNQPQHF. The part of the CDR3 DNA that was read is TGTGCCAGTAGTATAGCCAGGGGAGGGAATCAGCCC.

There are a few counts of this clone. The read ends 3 residues before the CDR3 terminus; that terminus is restored from the germline J gene. The chain couples TRBV30 to TRBJ1-1; the D is unclear. Germline V gene sequence: CDR1 GTSNPN, CDR2 SVGIG (reference sequence). With 0 bases removed from V and 1 base from J, the gap between germline ends came to 9 bases. The CDR3 contains 14 residues. CDR3 DNA, as far as it was read: TGTGCCTGGAGTGTACTCCAGGCGAACACTGAA. Encoded protein: CAWSVLQANTE. The full CDR3 reads CAWSVLQANTEAFF. Filled out from reference TRBV30 and TRBJ1-1, the complete variable domain reads SQTIHQWPATLVQPVGSPLSLECTVEGTSNPNLYWYRQAAGRGLQLLFYSVGIGQISSEVPQNLSASRPQDRQFILSSKKLLLSDSGFYLCAWSVLQANTEAFFGQGTRLTVV.

This clone appeared many times. The CDR3 is cut off 3 residues early in the read; its end comes from the germline J gene. The chain employs TRBV20-1 and TRBJ1-5, with D hard to call. Trimming shortened V by 3 bases and J by 3 bases, and 15 bases separated the two germline ends. Germline V gene sequence: CDR1 DFQATT, CDR2 SNEGSKA (reference sequence). There are 15 residues in the CDR3. The covered CDR3 bases are TGCAGTGCTAGCTCCGGGTCCAACGCCAATCAGCCC. This encodes CSASSGSNANQP. The entire CDR3 reads CSASSGSNANQPQHF.

About this clone itself: The DNA ends 3 residues before the CDR3 does, and the rest of the CDR3 is filled in from the germline J gene. The chain uses TRBV13 and TRBJ2-7; 8 nucleotides line up with TRBD1. Unmatched junction bases numbered 5, after V lost 2 bases and J lost 2 bases. The CDR3 loop spans 15 amino acids. Germline CDR1 reads PRHDT; CDR2 reads FYEKMQ (reference sequence). Here the CDR3 reads CASSLRTGIAYEQYF. Incomplete CDR3 DNA: TGTGCCAGCAGCTTAAGGACAGGGATCGCCTACGAG.

This clone has a count of ten or more. The sequence runs out 3 residues before the end of the CDR3; the remainder is reconstructed from the germline J gene. The rearrangement joins TRBV18 to TRBJ2-5, with TRBD1 matching 9 bases. The J segment lost 1 base and the V segment lost 6 bases, leaving 6 bases of the junction unmatched. CDR3 length equals 15 residues. Germline assignment: CDR1 KGHSH and CDR2 LQKENI. The sequenced CDR3 bases are TGTGCCAGCTCCGGACAGGGGCACCCCCAAGAGACC. Protein product: CASSGQGHPQET. The CDR3 reads in full as CASSGQGHPQETQYF.

This clone has only a few counts. Read sequence stops 3 residues before the CDR3 end, and the germline J gene provides the missing end. The chain joins TRBV7-9 to TRBJ2-7; TRBD2 agrees at 13 bases. The length of the CDR3 is 15 residues. Germline V gives CDR1 SEHNR, CDR2 FQNEAQ (reference sequence). The V segment lost 5 bases and the J segment 5 bases; nucleotides outside the gene matches: 6. This CDR3 reads CASSNGLAGEDEQYF. The covered CDR3 bases are TGTGCCAGCAGCAATGGACTAGCGGGGGAGGACGAG.

This clone was recorded many times. The read terminates 3 residues ahead of where the CDR3 ends, so the germline J gene completes it. The rearrangement joins TRBV20-1 to TRBJ2-3, with 8 bases that match TRBD1. The CDR3 spans 15 residues. Germline-derived CDR1 and CDR2 are DFQATT and SNEGSKA (reference sequence). Trimming took 3 bases from V and 0 from J; bases not matched to a gene: 5. The CDR3 sequence is CSASTGGSSTDTQYF. The sequenced CDR3 bases are TGCAGTGCTAGCACAGGGGGGTCTAGCACAGATACG.

As to this clone: The DNA ends 3 residues before the CDR3 does, and the rest of the CDR3 is filled in from the germline J gene. The chain has TRBV19 and TRBJ2-7, with D possibly called TRBD1 or TRBD2 (5 bases each). Trimming left V 5 bases short and J 0 bases short, with 14 bases between. CDR1 is LNHDA and CDR2 is SQIVND in the germline V gene (reference sequence). The CDR3 contains 15 residues. CDR3: CASSYSTEGSYEQYF. CDR3 DNA, as far as it was read: TGTGCCAGTAGTTATTCGACAGAGGGCTCCTACGAG. The full variable domain, rest sourced from reference TRBV19 and TRBJ2-7, is DGGITQSPKYLFRKEGQNVTLSCEQNLNHDAMYWYRQDPGQGLRLIYYSQIVNDFQKGDIAEGYSVSREKKESFPLTVTSAQKNPTAFYLCASSYSTEGSYEQYFGPGTRLTVT.